The entry below gives a single T cell receptor (beta chain) sequence along with its context. In the same sample, other DNA sequences code for this CDR3. Trimming cost V 6 bases and J 4 bases; bases outside gene matches: 11. The CDR3 spans 16 residues. Germline V CDR1 and CDR2: SGHTA, FQGTGA. In the original analysis: Amplification of reference gene primers was used by the study to estimate nucleated cell counts. Data came from immunoSEQ multiplex PCR; TCRdb stores just in-frame clones and leaves some out. The D gene and trimming were derived from the DNA, and the V and J assignments and clone size from that table. The data hold about 300,000 clones, with 65% to 85% observed a single time. The entry originates in a study of blood T cell repertoires in COVID-19. Study background: Researchers got acute and convalescent COVID-19 samples from the United States, Italy and Spain. PBMCs, B-cell-depleted T cells, or T cells provided the cDNA or gDNA that made up the material.

While infection was still active, Seattle patients were enrolled and then followed longitudinally. This sequence originates from a human donor with COVID-19, enrolled during active disease. The donor label of this sample is uncertain. The V gene is TRBV7-3, the J gene TRBJ2-1; 8 bases align to TRBD2. Sequencing was carried out using peripheral blood. CDR3 amino acids: CASSPGGLAGYNEQFF. The CDR3, as DNA: TGTGCCAGCAGTCCTGGGGGGCTAGCGGGTTACAATGAGCAGTTCTTC.